Following are 12 T cell receptor beta chains from one sample sequenced in a study of Tregs in tolerant kidney transplant recipients (dated by TCRdb to about 2019). The library relied on the immunoSEQ multiplex PCR assay. As stored in TCRdb, this immuneACCESS dataset retains in-frame rearrangements with V and J assigned. A fraction of the clones does not appear; measured against another copy, unresolved V genes explain less than half of the discrepancy, and the remainder lacks a known reason. This sample has roughly 80,000 clones in its table, and 95% to 98% of those were observed once. The ten top clones hold about 0.61% of the sample. What this sample's time point label stands for: blood sample drawn before combined kidney and bone marrow transplant. Sequencing was performed on CD4+ T cells from blood, taken before the transplant. Receptor source: a human donor who received a combined kidney and bone marrow transplant.

This clone was recorded only once. The chain joins TRBV29-1 to TRBJ2-3; maybe TRBD2 (6 bases). Germline V gene lookup returns CDR1 SQVTM and CDR2 ANQGSEA. The CDR3 extends over 14 amino acids. V lost 7 bases and J lost 2, with 16 bases in between. CDR3 nucleotide sequence: TGCAGCGCCCAACCGGGACTCAACACAGATACGCAGTATTTT. Its translation: CSAQPGLNTDTQYF.

The chain links TRBV5-5 to TRBJ1-3, with 9 positions matching TRBD1. V was pared by 4 bases and J by 0 bases, with 5 bases of the junction left unmatched. Germline CDR1 and CDR2: SGHKS and YYEKEE (reference sequence). The CDR3 length is 16 residues. This CDR3 reads CASSGQGPVSGNTIYF. CDR3 in DNA: TGTGCCAGCAGCGGACAGGGGCCGGTCTCTGGAAACACCATATATTTT.

V usage is TRBV6-5 and J usage is TRBJ1-4; 9 positions agree with TRBD1. The CDR3 is 14 residues long. Unmatched junction bases numbered 4, after V lost 6 bases and J lost 5 bases. Germline CDR1 is MNHEY and CDR2 is SVGAGI. The CDR3 nucleotides read TGTGCCAGCAGGTCCGGGACAGGGAATGAAAAACTGTTTTTT. It is translated as CASRSGTGNEKLFF.

This chain connects TRBV28 to TRBJ1-2; 10 nucleotides line up with TRBD1. Germline V lookup: CDR1 MDHEN, CDR2 SYDVKM. This CDR3 contains 15 residues. Trimming cost V 8 bases and J 4 bases; bases outside gene matches: 10. The CDR3 loop reads CASVLKTGGPYGYTF. The CDR3 nucleotides are TGTGCCAGCGTCCTGAAGACAGGGGGCCCCTATGGCTACACCTTC.

This clone was picked up one time. The V and J genes are TRBV7-2 and TRBJ2-1; TRBD2 matches 7 bases. J gave up 6 bases and V 6 bases, and 11 bases lay outside the gene matches. The CDR3 runs to 15 residues. From germline, CDR1 is SGHTA and CDR2 FQGNSA. The CDR3 DNA sequence: TGTGCCAGCAGGGGAGGACTAGTCTTGAGCAATGAGCAGTTCTTC. This sequence encodes CASRGGLVLSNEQFF.

The V and J genes are TRBV19 and TRBJ2-7; the D is unclear. CDR3 length equals 15 residues. V lost 5 bases and J lost 0, with 14 bases in between. Germline V gives CDR1 LNHDA, CDR2 SQIVND (reference sequence). The CDR3 DNA is TGTGCCAGTAGTCCTCGTGGCTCCCTCTCCTACGAGCAGTACTTC. Amino acids: CASSPRGSLSYEQYF.

The chain employs TRBV30 and TRBJ2-7; 9 nucleotides match TRBD1. The CDR3 totals 12 residues. Germline CDR1 reads GTSNPN; CDR2 reads SVGIG (reference sequence). Unmatched junction bases numbered 4, after V lost 5 bases and J lost 5 bases. The CDR3 region has the DNA TGTGCCTGGGGGACAGGGCCCCACGAGCAGTACTTC. Amino acid sequence: CAWGTGPHEQYF.

J is TRBJ1-1 and V is TRBV5-1; 9 bases are a match to TRBD1. CDR1 and CDR2 (germline): SGHRS, YFSETQ. Unmatched junction bases numbered 4, after V lost 3 bases and J lost 4 bases. This CDR3 has 14 amino acids. The CDR3 sequence: CASSSQGASTEAFF. The DNA of the CDR3 is TGCGCCAGCAGCTCACAGGGGGCCTCCACTGAAGCTTTCTTT.

The rearrangement links TRBV19 to TRBJ2-7; 7 bases are a match to TRBD1. The V gene's germline CDR1 is LNHDA and CDR2 SQIVND (reference sequence). V shed 5 bases, J shed 4 bases, and the junction held 11 bases outside the gene matches. CDR3 size: 15 residues. CDR3 coding DNA: TGTGCCAGTAGTGAGACAGGGTCGCGGATTTACGAGCAGTACTTC. Residues: CASSETGSRIYEQYF.

The chain recombines TRBV6-1 with TRBJ2-7, with 8 bases fitting TRBD1. J was trimmed by 4 bases and V by 2 bases; bases with no gene match: 7. In germline, CDR1 is MNHNS, CDR2 SASEGT. The CDR3 has 15 amino acids. The CDR3 spells CASSETPGQAYEQYF. DNA of the CDR3: TGTGCCAGCAGTGAAACCCCGGGACAGGCTTACGAGCAGTACTTC.

V is TRBV19 and J is TRBJ2-7; the match to TRBD1 covers 9 bases. V lost 5 bases to trimming and J lost 7 bases; unmatched junction nucleotides: 6. The CDR3 covers 13 residues. Germline V gene lookup returns CDR1 LNHDA and CDR2 SQIVND (reference sequence). Here the CDR3 reads CASSEQGAREQYF. CDR3 sequence (DNA): TGTGCCAGTAGTGAACAGGGGGCCCGTGAGCAGTACTTC.

This chain connects TRBV18 to TRBJ2-4, with 10 bases aligning to TRBD1. CDR3 length: 16 residues. Germline CDR1 is KGHSH and CDR2 is LQKENI. Unmatched junction bases numbered 3, after V lost 4 bases and J lost 0 bases. The CDR3 protein is CASSRGTGVAKNIQYF. In DNA form, the CDR3 reads TGTGCCAGCTCACGAGGGACAGGGGTAGCCAAAAACATTCAGTACTTC. The full variable domain, with the rest looked up from reference TRBV18 and TRBJ2-4, is NAGVMQNPRHLVRRRGQEARLRCSPMKGHSHVYWYRQLPEEGLKFMVYLQKENIIDESGMPKERFSAEFPKEGPSILRIQQVVRGDSAAYFCASSRGTGVAKNIQYFGAGTRLSVL.